The next 19 T cell receptor beta chains were all read from a single sample in a study of blood T cell repertoires in COVID-19. This table comes from immunoSEQ multiplex PCR, and its TCRdb copy is limited to in-frame clones, with some not included. The repertoire consists of some 310,000 clones, with 90% occurring once and the leading ten covering roughly 1%. The specimen was peripheral blood. Receptors originate from a woman aged 40 to 50 with COVID-19, enrolled during active disease.

The chain employs TRBV19 and TRBJ1-4, with D unresolved. The germline gives CDR1 LNHDA, CDR2 SQIVND (reference sequence). This CDR3 spans 15 amino acids. V was shortened by 4 bases and J by 0 bases, with 9 bases between the two germline ends. The CDR3 coding sequence is TGTGCCAGTAGTACGACACCTGCAACTAATGAAAAACTGTTTTTT. Translating gives CASSTTPATNEKLFF.

This chain joins TRBV19 and TRBJ2-7, with 10 bases aligning to TRBD1. The ends lost 3 bases at V and 4 bases at J; junction bases unmatched: 12. CDR3 length: 17 amino acids. CDR1 and CDR2 from the germline V gene are LNHDA and SQIVND (reference sequence). The CDR3 DNA is TGTGCCAGTAGTATTAGCGTGTGGACAGGGGGTGGATACGAGCAGTACTTC. Translating it yields CASSISVWTGGGYEQYF. The full variable domain, its missing parts supplied by reference TRBV19 and TRBJ2-7, is DGGITQSPKYLFRKEGQNVTLSCEQNLNHDAMYWYRQDPGQGLRLIYYSQIVNDFQKGDIAEGYSVSREKKESFPLTVTSAQKNPTAFYLCASSISVWTGGGYEQYFGPGTRLTVT.

The chain joins TRBV19 to TRBJ1-1; possibly TRBD1 for D (5 bases). CDR1 is LNHDA and CDR2 is SQIVND in the germline V gene (reference sequence). The CDR3 covers 16 residues. V lost 2 bases, J lost 4 bases, and 17 bases lay in between. CDR3 sequence: CASSIWGRGGGTEAFF. In nucleotides, the CDR3 is TGTGCCAGTAGTATATGGGGTAGGGGCGGGGGCACTGAAGCTTTCTTT.

This clone was recorded once. In nucleotides, the CDR3 is TGTGCCAGCAGCTGGGATAAGAAGCGGGGTGTCGGGGAGCTGTTTTTT. It encodes CASSWDKKRGVGELFF. The chain joins TRBV5-4 to TRBJ2-2; 7 bases fit TRBD2. The CDR3 spans 16 residues. V lost 3 bases to trimming and J lost 7 bases; unmatched junction nucleotides: 12. Germline CDR1 reads SGHNT; CDR2 reads YYREEE (reference sequence).

The chain combines TRBV19 with TRBJ1-5; 9 positions agree with TRBD1. Trimming took 7 bases from V and 7 from J; bases not matched to a gene: 11. This CDR3 contains 15 residues. Germline assignment: CDR1 LNHDA and CDR2 SQIVND (reference sequence). The CDR3 sequence: CASTTGQGYGQPQHF. CDR3 DNA sequence: TGTGCCAGTACCACCGGACAGGGGTACGGACAGCCCCAGCATTTT.

The chain's CDR3 is CASSKGGSGRYEQYF. CDR3 sequence (DNA): TGTGCCAGCAGTAAAGGGGGCTCCGGGCGATACGAGCAGTACTTC. The chain links TRBV9 to TRBJ2-7; 7 bases line up with TRBD1. The CDR3 length is 15 residues. Per the germline V gene, CDR1 is SGDLS and CDR2 is YYNGEE. Germline trimming cut 5 bases from V and 4 bases from J; bases unmatched to any gene: 12.

This clone has just one count. This rearrangement joins TRBV5-6 to TRBJ1-4; D might be TRBD1 (6 bases). This CDR3 contains 14 residues. CDR1 and CDR2 from the germline V gene are SGHDT and YYEEEE. V was cut by 2 bases and J by 5 bases, with 10 bases left in between. CDR3 DNA: TGTGCCAGCAGCTTAGGGCAGGGGAATGAAAAACTGTTTTTT. Translating gives CASSLGQGNEKLFF.

In its sample, this clone was seen once. The gene calls are TRBV7-8 and TRBJ2-1; D might be TRBD2 (5 bases). The V end lost 5 bases, the J end lost 10 bases, and 12 bases lay between the germline ends. The CDR3 length is 12 residues. CDR1 and CDR2 from the germline V gene are SGHVS and FQNEAQ. CDR3 nucleotide sequence: TGTGCCAGCAGCACCTATGGGGAGGAGCAGTTCTTC. Its translation is CASSTYGEEQFF.

The V and J genes are TRBV6-2 or TRBV6-3 and TRBJ1-5; TRBD1 aligns across 11 bases. V gave up 4 bases and J gave up 6 bases; unmatched junction bases: 8. The germline V gene encodes CDR1 MNHEY and CDR2 SVGEGT. The CDR3 has 16 residues. Here the CDR3 reads CASSSSRTGGFQPQHF. CDR3 in DNA: TGTGCCAGCAGTTCATCCCGGACAGGGGGCTTTCAGCCCCAGCATTTT.

The chain links TRBV27 to TRBJ2-2; perhaps TRBD2 as D (5 bases). V lost 10 bases, J lost 7 bases, and 19 bases lay in between. The V gene's germline CDR1 is MNHEY and CDR2 SMNVEV (reference sequence). CDR3 length equals 14 residues. CDR3: CATVGRTSGGELFF. The CDR3 nucleotides are TGTGCCACTGTGGGCCGGACTTCAGGCGGGGAGCTGTTTTTT.

The rearrangement uses TRBV27 and TRBJ1-1, with unresolved D. Trimming left V 1 base short and J 0 bases short, with 15 bases between. Germline V gene data show CDR1 as MNHEY and CDR2 as SMNVEV (reference sequence). The CDR3 spans 17 residues. CDR3 amino acids: CASSLYGVPLLNTEAFF. The CDR3 coding sequence is TGTGCCAGCAGTTTATACGGGGTCCCCCTTTTGAACACTGAAGCTTTCTTT.

Here the CDR3 reads CASSSQDRAFNEQFF. The CDR3 DNA reads as TGTGCCAGCAGCTCTCAGGACAGGGCATTCAATGAGCAGTTCTTC. V usage is TRBV7-9 and J usage is TRBJ2-1; 8 positions agree with TRBD1. After removal of 4 bases from V and 6 bases from J, the junction contained 8 bases not matched to a gene. The CDR3 runs to 15 residues. Germline CDR1 reads SEHNR; CDR2 reads FQNEAQ (reference sequence).

V and J are TRBV6-5 and TRBJ1-3, with D uncertain. CDR1 MNHEY and CDR2 SVGAGI come from the germline V gene. Trimming removed 2 bases from V and 0 bases from J, with 8 bases in between. There are 15 residues in the CDR3. In DNA form, the CDR3 reads TGTGCCAGCAGTTACGGCGGCAACTCTGGAAACACCATATATTTT. Protein: CASSYGGNSGNTIYF.

The chain has TRBV4-1 and TRBJ1-3; 11 bases are a match to TRBD1. This CDR3 contains 18 residues. The V segment lost 1 base and the J segment 2 bases; nucleotides outside the gene matches: 7. Germline-derived CDR1 and CDR2 are MGHRA and YSYEKL. The CDR3 nucleotides are TGCGCCAGCAGCCAAGTCGAAGGACAGGGGGCGGCTGGAAACACCATATATTTT. It is translated as CASSQVEGQGAAGNTIYF.

This sequence joins TRBV14 and TRBJ1-1; 9 bases line up with TRBD1. The CDR3 contains 16 residues. Germline CDR1 SGHDN, CDR2 FVKESK. With 2 bases clipped from V and 5 bases from J, the junction kept 9 bases outside the gene matches. This CDR3 reads CASSQYRGRARTEAFF. CDR3 DNA: TGTGCCAGCAGCCAATACAGGGGGCGAGCGAGAACTGAAGCTTTCTTT.

The CDR3 bases are TGTGCCAGCAGTTTGGGGGACAGGGGGCGTCGCTACACCTTC. Amino acids: CASSLGDRGRRYTF. V is TRBV28 and J is TRBJ1-2, with 12 bases matching TRBD1. The CDR3 length is 14 residues. Germline loops: CDR1 MDHEN, CDR2 SYDVKM. V shed 3 bases and J 9 bases; nucleotides not matched to a gene: 5.

The chain joins TRBV11-1 to TRBJ2-7; 7 positions agree with TRBD1. With V trimmed by 5 bases and J by 2 bases, 12 bases remained unmatched. This CDR3 contains 16 residues. Germline lookup yields CDR1 SGHAT and CDR2 FQDESV (reference sequence). The CDR3 DNA reads as TGTGCCAGCAGCCCGAGAACAGGGGCCCAGCCCTACGAGCAGTACTTC. It yields the protein CASSPRTGAQPYEQYF.

The gene calls are TRBV13 and TRBJ1-6; the D gene is possibly TRBD1 (6 bases). The CDR3 runs to 14 residues. The germline CDR1 and CDR2 sequences are PRHDT and FYEKMQ (reference sequence). The V and J ends lost 4 bases and 5 bases respectively, with 9 bases between them. The CDR3, as DNA: TGTGCCAGCAGCTCCCGGGACAATAATTCACCCCTCCACTTT. Amino acids: CASSSRDNNSPLHF.

The chain recombines TRBV4-3 with TRBJ2-1, with D maybe TRBD2 (5 bases). Trimming shortened V by 1 base and J by 8 bases, and 9 bases separated the two germline ends. This CDR3 contains 13 residues. The germline V gene has CDR1 LGHNA and CDR2 YSLEER. CDR3 coding DNA: TGCGCCAGCAGCCAAGTCGACGGGGATGAGCAGTTCTTC. Encoded protein: CASSQVDGDEQFF.